Following are 19 T cell receptor beta chains from one sample sequenced in a study of blood T cell repertoires in COVID-19. Generated by immunoSEQ multiplex PCR, the TCRdb table keeps only in-frame clones and is missing some. The sample holds some 130,000 clones, approximately 88% seen once. Source material: peripheral blood. All receptors derive from a man aged 50-60 years with acute or convalescent COVID-19.

The V gene is TRBV18, the J gene TRBJ2-5, with 7 bases lining up with TRBD1. The CDR3 runs to 14 residues. With 5 bases clipped from V and 3 bases from J, the junction kept 6 bases outside the gene matches. The germline V gene has CDR1 KGHSH and CDR2 LQKENI. The CDR3 protein is CASSTQGWEETQYF. CDR3 nucleotides: TGTGCCAGCTCAACACAGGGGTGGGAAGAGACCCAGTACTTC. The variable domain in full, completed from reference TRBV18 and TRBJ2-5, reads NAGVMQNPRHLVRRRGQEARLRCSPMKGHSHVYWYRQLPEEGLKFMVYLQKENIIDESGMPKERFSAEFPKEGPSILRIQQVVRGDSAAYFCASSTQGWEETQYFGPGTRLLVL.

The J gene is TRBJ1-2, the V gene TRBV3-1 (or the pseudogene TRBV3-2), with D perhaps TRBD1 (5 bases). The CDR3 is 13 amino acids. Per the germline V gene, CDR1 is LGHDT and CDR2 is YNNKEL (reference sequence). V was pared by 1 base and J by 7 bases, with 10 bases between. DNA of the CDR3: TGTGCCAGCAGCCAAGGCCAAGGGGTTGGCTACACCTTC. It codes for CASSQGQGVGYTF.

The rearrangement joins TRBV11-1 to TRBJ2-1; weak D call: TRBD2 (5 bases). CDR1 and CDR2 (germline): SGHAT, FQDESV (reference sequence). Between the trimmed V and J ends, which lost 5 bases and 1 base, there was a span of 12 bases. The CDR3 loop spans 15 amino acids. The CDR3 spells CASSLLGSSYNEQFF. In nucleotides, the CDR3 is TGTGCCAGCAGCCTCCTGGGGAGTTCCTACAATGAGCAGTTCTTC. Looking up the rest from reference TRBV11-1 and TRBJ2-1 gives the full variable domain: EAEVAQSPRYKITEKSQAVAFWCDPISGHATLYWYRQILGQGPELLVQFQDESVVDDSQLPKDRFSAERLKGVDSTLKIQPAELGDSAMYLCASSLLGSSYNEQFFGPGTRLTVL.

This clone is a singleton in its sample. The rearrangement uses TRBV5-1 and TRBJ1-6, with D unresolved. In germline, CDR1 is SGHRS, CDR2 YFSETQ. The V gene lost 4 bases and the J gene lost 4 bases, with 15 bases spanning the gap. The CDR3 sequence is 16 residues long. CDR3 sequence: CASSPEDWKYNSPLHF. The CDR3 nucleotides are TGCGCCAGCAGCCCCGAGGACTGGAAGTATAATTCACCCCTCCACTTT.

The chain has TRBV2 and TRBJ2-7; D might be TRBD2 (5 bases). The germline V and J ends were trimmed by 6 bases and 6 bases, with 12 bases remaining between them. The CDR3 is made up of 12 amino acids. CDR1 is SNHLY and CDR2 is FYNNEI in the germline V gene. CDR3 coding DNA: TGTGCCAGCAGGCGGGTCCTAGGCGAGCAGTACTTC. The encoded protein is CASRRVLGEQYF.

The chain couples TRBV19 to TRBJ2-1; D possibly corresponds to TRBD1 (5 bases). Germline V gene lookup returns CDR1 LNHDA and CDR2 SQIVND (reference sequence). The CDR3 totals 15 residues. Trimming removed 2 bases at V and 7 bases at J, with 15 bases between. CDR3 amino acids: CASSIPGIGRNEQFF. CDR3 DNA sequence: TGTGCCAGTAGTATACCAGGGATTGGTAGGAATGAGCAGTTCTTC.

This sequence joins TRBV9 and TRBJ1-2; no definite D call. The V end lost 5 bases, the J end lost 4 bases, and 12 bases lay between the germline ends. CDR1 and CDR2 from the germline V gene are SGDLS and YYNGEE. The CDR3 is 13 amino acids. This CDR3 reads CASRSRGIYGYTF. In DNA form, the CDR3 reads TGTGCCAGCAGGAGTCGGGGAATCTATGGCTACACCTTC.

The chain couples TRBV5-6 to TRBJ2-7; D is unresolved. The CDR3 has 10 amino acids. The V end was cut by 7 bases, the J end by 3 bases, with 5 bases between. The germline gives CDR1 SGHDT, CDR2 YYEEEE. The DNA of the CDR3 is TGTGCCAGCGGCCGCTACGAGCAGTACTTC. This encodes CASGRYEQYF.

This clone was detected once. The chain carries TRBV5-1 and TRBJ2-7; 10 bases fit TRBD1. Germline CDR1 SGHRS, CDR2 YFSETQ. The CDR3 extends over 15 amino acids. J gave up 5 bases and V 1 base, and 6 bases lay outside the gene matches. The CDR3 DNA reads as TGCGCCAGCAGCTTGACCGGGACAGGGGCCCACGAGCAGTACTTC. The encoded protein is CASSLTGTGAHEQYF.

This chain joins TRBV11-2 and TRBJ2-5, with TRBD2 identical over 7 bases. The CDR3 is 16 amino acids. Germline V gene sequence: CDR1 SGHAT, CDR2 FQNNGV. V dropped 5 bases and J dropped 0; count of bases not matched to a gene: 9. CDR3 sequence: CASSTPSGRYQETQYF. The CDR3 nucleotides are TGTGCCAGCAGCACCCCCTCCGGGAGGTACCAAGAGACCCAGTACTTC.

The chain has TRBV28 and TRBJ2-5; 11 bases line up with TRBD2. The germline V gene encodes CDR1 MDHEN and CDR2 SYDVKM. This CDR3 comprises 14 residues. V shed 6 bases and J 2 bases; nucleotides not matched to a gene: 2. The CDR3, as DNA: TGTGCCAGCAGGAGACTAGCGGGACAAGAGACCCAGTACTTC. It encodes CASRRLAGQETQYF.

The V call is TRBV5-1, the J call TRBJ2-5; TRBD2 aligns across 11 bases. Germline V CDR1 and CDR2: SGHRS, YFSETQ. Losses at the gene ends were 2 bases for V and 7 bases for J; bases not matched to a gene: 13. The CDR3 extends over 17 amino acids. CDR3 sequence: CASSFTLAGGSGGTQYF. Written as DNA, the CDR3 is TGCGCCAGCAGCTTTACCTTAGCGGGAGGGTCTGGAGGGACCCAGTACTTC.

This sequence joins TRBV5-1 and TRBJ2-7; 10 bases align to TRBD2. The germline V gene encodes CDR1 SGHRS and CDR2 YFSETQ. V lost 0 bases to trimming and J lost 4 bases; unmatched junction nucleotides: 7. The CDR3 has 16 residues. CDR3 amino acids: CASSLGTSGDVYEQYF. Here the CDR3 DNA reads TGCGCCAGCAGCTTGGGGACTAGCGGAGACGTTTACGAGCAGTACTTC. Complete variable domain (other parts from reference TRBV5-1 and TRBJ2-7): KAGVTQTPRYLIKTRGQQVTLSCSPISGHRSVSWYQQTPGQGLQFLFEYFSETQRNKGNFPGRFSGRQFSNSRSEMNVSTLELGDSALYLCASSLGTSGDVYEQYFGPGTRLTVT.

J is TRBJ2-3 and V is TRBV27; no reliable D call. There are 15 residues in the CDR3. The V and J ends lost 5 bases and 1 base respectively, with 13 bases between them. Germline-derived CDR1 and CDR2 are MNHEY and SMNVEV (reference sequence). This chain's CDR3 is CASSTPRVGTDTQYF. CDR3 nucleotides: TGTGCCAGCAGTACCCCCCGGGTGGGCACAGATACGCAGTATTTT.

This clone was counted between two and nine times. This rearrangement joins TRBV21-1 to TRBJ1-5; the table assigns TRBD1, which was not confirmed against the DNA. TRBV21-1 represents a pseudogene. CDR3 length: 18 amino acids. CDR3: CASSKCGTGVNSNQPQHF. CDR3 bases: TGTGCCAGCAGCAAATGTGGGACAGGAGTTAATAGCAATCAGCCCCAGCATTTT.

The chain joins TRBV5-4 to TRBJ2-1; 13 bases map to TRBD2. V dropped 4 bases and J dropped 4; count of bases not matched to a gene: 5. Germline values: CDR1 SGHNT, CDR2 YYREEE (reference sequence). This CDR3 region has 16 residues. The CDR3 DNA reads as TGTGCCAGCAGCGGAGGGACTAGCGGGGTTTACAATGAGCAGTTCTTC. Translation: CASSGGTSGVYNEQFF. Variable domain in full (rest from reference TRBV5-4 and TRBJ2-1): ETGVTQSPTHLIKTRGQQVTLRCSSQSGHNTVSWYQQALGQGPQFIFQYYREEENGRGNFPPRFSGLQFPNYSSELNVNALELDDSALYLCASSGGTSGVYNEQFFGPGTRLTVL.

This chain connects TRBV7-8 to TRBJ1-2, with 7 bases identical to TRBD1. The junction had 6 bases not matched to a gene; V was cut back by 2 bases and J by 3 bases. This CDR3 comprises 15 residues. In germline, CDR1 is SGHVS, CDR2 FQNEAQ. The CDR3 loop is CASSLRRDRDYGYTF. As DNA, the CDR3 is TGTGCCAGCAGCTTACGCCGGGACAGAGACTATGGCTACACCTTC.

The chain uses TRBV3-1 (or the pseudogene TRBV3-2) and TRBJ2-1, with 7 positions matching TRBD2. Germline loops: CDR1 LGHDT, CDR2 YNNKEL (reference sequence). The CDR3 is 16 residues long. Losses at the gene ends were 1 base for V and 4 bases for J; bases not matched to a gene: 7. Here the CDR3 DNA reads TGTGCCAGCAGCCAAGTGCCGGGAGGCACTTACAATGAGCAGTTCTTC. This encodes CASSQVPGGTYNEQFF.

The J gene is TRBJ1-1, the V gene TRBV12-3 or TRBV12-4; D uncertain. The CDR3 sequence is 13 residues long. With 5 bases removed from V and 1 base from J, the gap between germline ends came to 8 bases. The CDR3 protein is CASSRYPNTEAFF. The CDR3 DNA follows: TGTGCCAGCAGTCGGTATCCGAACACTGAAGCTTTCTTT.